The source of this T cell receptor beta chain is a study of blood T cells in healthy people across ages. The ends were cut back, 4 bases at V and 3 bases at J, with 13 bases in the middle. The CDR3 has 15 residues. Germline lookup yields CDR1 SGHDT and CDR2 YYEEEE. A second PCR of roughly 7 to 11 cycles used a sample-barcoded 5' primer and a J-beta primer mix. TCRdb called the 5' RACE reads again in MiXCR, with one record for every CDR3 protein. The sample has about 1.6 million distinct CDR3 sequences, roughly 32% seen once; the top ten hold roughly 12%. The authors drew 8 to 10 milliliters of peripheral blood from each donor.

The sequence came from a woman aged 25-40 years in good health. J is TRBJ2-2 and V is TRBV5-6, with no clear D. The sequenced sample was blood. The CDR3: CASSLTLRDTGELFF. The DNA of the CDR3 is TGTGCCAGCAGCCTGACCCTCCGGGACACCGGGGAGCTGTTTTTT.